Listed below are T cell receptor beta chains from one sample, sequenced in a study of tumor T cells in aggressive B-cell lymphoma. Assay used: immunoSEQ multiplex PCR; TCRdb lists only in-frame clones, some missing. Of some 10,000 clones detected, approximately 91% appear once; the ten largest clones hold roughly 3%. Sample: tumor tissue. The receptors come from an adult with diffuse large B cell lymphoma. Both conserved end residues are part of each CDR3. A D gene is named only where the DNA matches it firmly. Not every row has a clone size; where given, it reads once, few, many or a size class.

V gene,clone size,D gene,J gene,CDR3 DNA,CDR3 protein
TRBV5-3,NA,TRBD1,TRBJ1-6,TGTGCCAGAAGCTTAGTGGACAGGGTTTGTTCACCCCTCCACTTT,CARSLVDRVCSPLHF
TRBV2,NA,NA,TRBJ2-7,TGTGCCAGCACTTTGCGGAACTACGAGCAGTACTTC,CASTLRNYEQYF
TRBV2,NA,TRBD2,TRBJ2-7,TGTGCCAGCAGGTCCCTAGCGGGGCCCATCGAGCAGTACTTC,CASRSLAGPIEQYF
TRBV25-1,NA,NA,TRBJ1-6,TGTGCCAGCAGTGAACACCTGACAGTAGATTCACCCCTCCACTTT,CASSEHLTVDSPLHF
TRBV2,NA,NA,TRBJ2-5,TGTGCCAGCAACCGCGAGGTCACCCAAGAGACCCAGTACTTC,CASNREVTQETQYF
TRBV6-1,NA,NA,TRBJ2-5,TGTGCCAGCAGTTATGGGGGGGCGCAAGAGACCCAGTACTTC,CASSYGGAQETQYF
TRBV5-4,NA,NA,TRBJ1-2,TGTGCCAGCAGCTTGGCCCGTGCGGGCCCAAACTATGGCTACACCTTC,CASSLARAGPNYGYTF
TRBV7-9,NA,TRBD1,TRBJ2-7,TGTGCCAGCAGCTTAAGCCTCGACAGGGGGCTCTTATACGAGCAGTACTTC,CASSLSLDRGLLYEQYF
TRBV2,NA,TRBD2,TRBJ2-1,TGTGCCAGCAGTGGAGCGGGGGCGTCCTACAATGAGCAGTTCTTC,CASSGAGASYNEQFF
TRBV19,NA,NA,TRBJ2-7,TGTGCCAGTAGTATAGGGGCTAACGAGCAGTACTTC,CASSIGANEQYF
TRBV6-1,NA,NA,TRBJ1-2,TGTGCCAGCAGTCGAGGTGGCTACACCTTC,CASSRGGYTF
TRBV11-1,NA,NA,TRBJ2-7,TGTGCCAGCAGCTTAAATTCACAGAACCACGAGCAGTACTTC,CASSLNSQNHEQYF
TRBV9,NA,TRBD2,TRBJ2-1,TGTGCCAGCAGCGTAGGGGGGTTGGCGGGGGGCCGGCATGAGCAGTTCTTC,CASSVGGLAGGRHEQFF
TRBV19,once,TRBD2,TRBJ2-1,TGTGCCAGTAGTATACGGGGGGGCGACAATGAGCAGTTCTTC,CASSIRGGDNEQFF
TRBV29-1,NA,TRBD1,TRBJ2-7,TGCAGCGTTGGACAGGGCGGCGAGCAGTACTTC,CSVGQGGEQYF
TRBV10-3,NA,TRBD1,TRBJ1-6,TGTGCCATCAGTCTTCAGACAGGGCGTAATTCACCCCTCCACTTT,CAISLQTGRNSPLHF
TRBV11-3,NA,TRBD1,TRBJ1-1,TGTGCCAGCAGCCCGGGGGGGGACAGGAACACTGAAGCTTTCTTT,CASSPGGDRNTEAFF
TRBV2,NA,NA,TRBJ1-5,TGTGCCAGCAATTCCGGGACTGGTGAGAATCAGCCCCAGCATTTT,CASNSGTGENQPQHF
TRBV30,NA,TRBD1,TRBJ2-7,TGTGCCTGGAGTGGTGACAGGGGGCTCTACGAGCAGTACTTC,CAWSGDRGLYEQYF
TRBV27,NA,TRBD2,TRBJ2-7,TGTGCCAGCAGTTCTCGGACTAGCGGGAGGCCCGAGCAGTACTTC,CASSSRTSGRPEQYF
TRBV28,NA,TRBD2,TRBJ2-1,TGTGCCAGCAGTGGAAGGGAAACTAGCGGGAGGTTATACAATGAGCAGTTCTTC,CASSGRETSGRLYNEQFF
TRBV9,NA,TRBD1,TRBJ1-4,TGTGCCAGCAGCGAGGCGACAGGGTATAATGAAAAACTGTTTTTT,CASSEATGYNEKLFF
TRBV4-1,NA,NA,TRBJ1-4,TGCGCCAGCAGTCCCGGGTTGAATGAAAAATTGTTTTTT,CASSPGLNEKLFF
TRBV30,NA,TRBD1,TRBJ2-1,TGTGCCTGGGACAGGGGGAAGGTCGGTGAGCAGTTCTTC,CAWDRGKVGEQFF